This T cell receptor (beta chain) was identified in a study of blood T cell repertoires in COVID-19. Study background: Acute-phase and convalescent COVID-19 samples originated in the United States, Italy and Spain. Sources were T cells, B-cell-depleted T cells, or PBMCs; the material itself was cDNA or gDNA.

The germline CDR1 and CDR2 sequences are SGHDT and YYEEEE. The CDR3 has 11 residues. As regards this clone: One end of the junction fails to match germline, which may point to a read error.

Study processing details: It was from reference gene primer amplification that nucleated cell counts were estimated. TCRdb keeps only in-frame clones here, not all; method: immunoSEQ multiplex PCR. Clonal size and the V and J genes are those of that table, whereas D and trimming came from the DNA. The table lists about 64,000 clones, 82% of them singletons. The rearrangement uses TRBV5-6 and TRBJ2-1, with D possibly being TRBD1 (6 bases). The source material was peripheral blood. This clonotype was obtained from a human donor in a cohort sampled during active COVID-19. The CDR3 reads CASSLRDTRVF. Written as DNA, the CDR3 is TGTGCCAGCAGCTTGAGGGACACCCGGGTCTTC.